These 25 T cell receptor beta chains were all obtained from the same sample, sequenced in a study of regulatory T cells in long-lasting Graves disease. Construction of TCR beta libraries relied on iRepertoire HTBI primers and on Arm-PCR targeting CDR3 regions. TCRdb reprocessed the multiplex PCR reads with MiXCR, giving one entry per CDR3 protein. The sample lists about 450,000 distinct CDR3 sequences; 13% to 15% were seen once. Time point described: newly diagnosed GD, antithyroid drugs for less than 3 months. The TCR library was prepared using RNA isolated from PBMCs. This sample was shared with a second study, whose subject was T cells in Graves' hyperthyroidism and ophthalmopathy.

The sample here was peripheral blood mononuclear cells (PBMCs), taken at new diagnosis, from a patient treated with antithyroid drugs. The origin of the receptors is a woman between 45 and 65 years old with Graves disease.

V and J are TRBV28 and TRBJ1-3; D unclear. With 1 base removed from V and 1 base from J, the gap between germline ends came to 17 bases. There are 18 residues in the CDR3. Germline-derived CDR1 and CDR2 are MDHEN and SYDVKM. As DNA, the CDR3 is TGTGCCAGCAGTTTATCTCGCAGCTCCTACGGATCTGGAAACACCATATATTTT. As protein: CASSLSRSSYGSGNTIYF.

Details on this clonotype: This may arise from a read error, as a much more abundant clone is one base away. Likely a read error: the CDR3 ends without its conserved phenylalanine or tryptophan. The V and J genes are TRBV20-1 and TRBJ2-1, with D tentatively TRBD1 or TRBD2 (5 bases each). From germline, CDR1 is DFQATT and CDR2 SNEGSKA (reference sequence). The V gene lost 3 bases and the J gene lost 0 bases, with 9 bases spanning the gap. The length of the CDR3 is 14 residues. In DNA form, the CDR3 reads TGCAGTGCTAGGGGTGGGGGCTCCTACAATGAGCAGTTCTAC. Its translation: CSARGGGSYNEQFY.

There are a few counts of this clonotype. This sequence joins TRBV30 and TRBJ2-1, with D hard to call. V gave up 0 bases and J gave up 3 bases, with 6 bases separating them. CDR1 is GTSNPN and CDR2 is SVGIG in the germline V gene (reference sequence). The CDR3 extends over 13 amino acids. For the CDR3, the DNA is TGTGCCTGGAGTGTGGAGAACTACAATGAGCAGTTCTTC. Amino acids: CAWSVENYNEQFF.

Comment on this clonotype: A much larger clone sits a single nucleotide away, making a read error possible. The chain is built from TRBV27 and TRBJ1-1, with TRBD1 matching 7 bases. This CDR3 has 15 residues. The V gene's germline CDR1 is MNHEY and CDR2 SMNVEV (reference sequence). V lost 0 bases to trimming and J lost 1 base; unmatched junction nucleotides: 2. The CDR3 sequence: CASSLSGTENTEAFF. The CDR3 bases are TGTGCCAGCAGTTTATCTGGGACAGAGAACACTGAAGCTTTCTTT.

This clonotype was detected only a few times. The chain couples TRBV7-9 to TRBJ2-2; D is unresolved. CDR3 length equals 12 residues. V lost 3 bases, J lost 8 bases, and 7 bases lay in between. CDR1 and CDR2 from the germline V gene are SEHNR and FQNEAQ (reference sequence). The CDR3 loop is CASSFDMGELFF. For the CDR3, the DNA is TGTGCCAGCAGCTTCGATATGGGGGAGCTGTTTTTT.

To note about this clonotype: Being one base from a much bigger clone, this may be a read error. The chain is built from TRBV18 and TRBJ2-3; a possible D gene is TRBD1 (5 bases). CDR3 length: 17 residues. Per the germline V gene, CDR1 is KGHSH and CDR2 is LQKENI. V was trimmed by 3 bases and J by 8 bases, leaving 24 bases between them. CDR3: CASSPSLDSSRSCTQYF. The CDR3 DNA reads TGTGCCAGCTCACCCTCTCTCGACAGCAGCCGCAGCTGTACGCAGTATTTT. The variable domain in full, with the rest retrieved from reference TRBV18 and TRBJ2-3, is NAGVMQNPRHLVRRRGQEARLRCSPMKGHSHVYWYRQLPEEGLKFMVYLQKENIIDESGMPKERFSAEFPKEGPSILRIQQVVRGDSAAYFCASSPSLDSSRSCTQYFGPGTRLTVL.

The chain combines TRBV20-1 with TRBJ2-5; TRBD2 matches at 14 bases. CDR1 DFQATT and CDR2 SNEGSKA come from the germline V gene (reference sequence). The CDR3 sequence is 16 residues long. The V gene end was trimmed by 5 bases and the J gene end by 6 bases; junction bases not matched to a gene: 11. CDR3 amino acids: CSASGLAGGLGKTQYF. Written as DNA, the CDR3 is TGCAGTGCTTCAGGACTAGCGGGAGGATTGGGGAAGACCCAGTACTTC.

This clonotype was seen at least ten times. For the CDR3, the DNA is TGTGCCAGCAGCCTGCCGGGACTTGGAAGGAACACTGAAGCTTTCTTT. Translating gives CASSLPGLGRNTEAFF. The V and J genes are TRBV7-9 and TRBJ1-1; D is perhaps TRBD1 (5 bases). CDR3 length: 16 residues. Germline V gives CDR1 SEHNR, CDR2 FQNEAQ (reference sequence). V was trimmed by 5 bases and J by 1 base, leaving 17 bases between them.

The CDR3 bases are TGTGCCATCAGTGATGGGACAGTCAATGAGCAGTTCTTC. This sequence encodes CAISDGTVNEQFF. This chain uses TRBV10-3 with TRBJ2-1, with 7 bases matching TRBD1. V shed 3 bases and J 6 bases; nucleotides not matched to a gene: 2. The CDR3 runs 13 residues. Looked up from germline, CDR1 is ENHRY and CDR2 is SYGVKD.

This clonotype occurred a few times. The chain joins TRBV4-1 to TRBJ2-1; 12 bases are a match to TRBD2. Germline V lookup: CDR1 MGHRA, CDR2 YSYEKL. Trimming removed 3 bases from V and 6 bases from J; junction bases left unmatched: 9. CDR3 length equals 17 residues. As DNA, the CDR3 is TGCGCCAGCAGCCAGGCCTGGCTAGCGGGAGGGGGCAATGAGCAGTTCTTC. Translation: CASSQAWLAGGGNEQFF.

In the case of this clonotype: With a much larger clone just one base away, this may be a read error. This CDR3 reads CASSPQSYGEHYF. For the CDR3, the DNA is TGTGCCAGCAGCCCCCAGAGCTATGGCGAGCACTACTTC. The chain has TRBV3-1 and TRBJ2-7; D is unclear. The length of the CDR3 is 13 residues. Germline loops: CDR1 LGHDT, CDR2 YNNKEL (reference sequence).

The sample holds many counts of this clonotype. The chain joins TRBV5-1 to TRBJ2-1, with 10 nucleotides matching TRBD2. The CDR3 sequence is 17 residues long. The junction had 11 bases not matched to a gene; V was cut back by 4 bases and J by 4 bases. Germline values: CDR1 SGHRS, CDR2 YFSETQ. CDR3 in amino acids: CASSLRSTSGIYNEQFF. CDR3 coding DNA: TGCGCCAGCAGCCTCCGATCCACTAGCGGGATATACAATGAGCAGTTCTTC.

Written as DNA, the CDR3 is TGTGCCAGCTCATCCTTATTAGCGGGGTACAATGAGCAGTACTTC. Residues: CASSSLLAGYNEQYF. The genes are TRBV7-3 and TRBJ2-7; 8 nucleotides line up with TRBD2. The V gene end was trimmed by 8 bases and the J gene end by 7 bases; junction bases not matched to a gene: 16. The CDR3 is 15 residues long. Germline CDR1 and CDR2: SGHTA and FQGTGA.

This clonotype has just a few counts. In DNA form, the CDR3 reads TGTGCCTGGAGAACAGGGCTTTACCAGATCACAGATACGCAGTATTTT. Translation gives CAWRTGLYQITDTQYF. This chain joins TRBV30 and TRBJ2-3, with TRBD1 as a possible D gene (6 bases). Germline CDR1 is GTSNPN and CDR2 is SVGIG (reference sequence). V was pared by 3 bases and J by 2 bases, with 18 bases between. This CDR3 is 16 amino acids long.

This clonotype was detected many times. The CDR3 is CASSQIGEKLFF. The CDR3 coding sequence is TGTGCCAGCAGTCAGATCGGGGAAAAACTGTTTTTT. The chain recombines TRBV13 with TRBJ1-4; no firm D call. Germline CDR1 is PRHDT and CDR2 is FYEKMQ (reference sequence). V was cut by 6 bases and J by 8 bases, with 10 bases left in between. This CDR3 has 12 amino acids.

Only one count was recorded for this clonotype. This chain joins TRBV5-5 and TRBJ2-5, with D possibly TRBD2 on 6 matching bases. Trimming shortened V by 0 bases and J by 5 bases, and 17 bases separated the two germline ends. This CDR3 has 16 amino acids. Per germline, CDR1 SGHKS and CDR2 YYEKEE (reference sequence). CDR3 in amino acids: CASSLAGQGGWETQYF. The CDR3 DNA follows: TGTGCCAGCAGCTTGGCCGGGCAGGGAGGTTGGGAGACCCAGTACTTC. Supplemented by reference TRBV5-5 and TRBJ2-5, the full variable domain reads DAGVTQSPTHLIKTRGQQVTLRCSPISGHKSVSWYQQVLGQGPQFIFQYYEKEERGRGNFPDRFSARQFPNYSSELNVNALLLGDSALYLCASSLAGQGGWETQYFGPGTRLLVL.

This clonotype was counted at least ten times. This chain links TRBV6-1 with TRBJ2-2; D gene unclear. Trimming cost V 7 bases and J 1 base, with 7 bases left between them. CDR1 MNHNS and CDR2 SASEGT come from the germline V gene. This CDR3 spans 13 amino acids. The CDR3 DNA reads TGTGCCAGCACCTTCAAGAACACCGGGGAGCTGTTTTTT. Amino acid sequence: CASTFKNTGELFF.

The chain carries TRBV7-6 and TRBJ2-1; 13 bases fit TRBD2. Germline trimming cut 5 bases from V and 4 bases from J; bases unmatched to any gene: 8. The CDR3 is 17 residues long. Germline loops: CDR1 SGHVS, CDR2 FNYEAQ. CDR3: CASSTGTSGNPYNEQFF. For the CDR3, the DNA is TGTGCCAGCAGCACCGGGACTAGCGGGAACCCGTACAATGAGCAGTTCTTC.

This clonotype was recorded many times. Here the CDR3 reads CASTPGLAGGPLRSTDTQYF. The CDR3 bases are TGTGCCAGCACCCCTGGACTAGCGGGAGGACCCCTAAGGAGCACAGATACGCAGTATTTT. This sequence joins TRBV28 and TRBJ2-3; the match to TRBD2 covers 14 bases. There are 20 residues in the CDR3. V was pared by 7 bases and J by 0 bases, with 15 bases of the junction left unmatched. Germline V gives CDR1 MDHEN, CDR2 SYDVKM.

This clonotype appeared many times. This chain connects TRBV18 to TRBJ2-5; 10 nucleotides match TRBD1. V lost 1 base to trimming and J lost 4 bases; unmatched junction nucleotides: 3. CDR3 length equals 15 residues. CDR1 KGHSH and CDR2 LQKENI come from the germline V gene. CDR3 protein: CASSPRGTGAETQYF. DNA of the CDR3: TGTGCCAGCTCACCACGTGGGACAGGGGCAGAGACCCAGTACTTC.

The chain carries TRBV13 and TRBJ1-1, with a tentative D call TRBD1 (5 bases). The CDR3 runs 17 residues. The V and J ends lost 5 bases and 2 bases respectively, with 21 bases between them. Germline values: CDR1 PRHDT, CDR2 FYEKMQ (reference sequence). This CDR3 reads CASSTGRLGAINTEAFF. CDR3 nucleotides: TGTGCCAGCAGCACAGGACGCCTAGGGGCTATTAACACTGAAGCTTTCTTT.

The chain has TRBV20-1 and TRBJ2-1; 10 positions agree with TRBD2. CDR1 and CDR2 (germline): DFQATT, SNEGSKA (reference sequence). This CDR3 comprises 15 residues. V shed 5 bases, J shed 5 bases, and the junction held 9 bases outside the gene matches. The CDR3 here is CSALYTSGTNNEQFF. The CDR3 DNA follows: TGCAGTGCTCTATACACTAGCGGGACTAACAATGAGCAGTTCTTC.

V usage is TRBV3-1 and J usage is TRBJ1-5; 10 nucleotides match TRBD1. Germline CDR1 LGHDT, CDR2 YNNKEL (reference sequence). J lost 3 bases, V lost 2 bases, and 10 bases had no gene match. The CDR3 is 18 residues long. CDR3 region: CASSQPWDRGLSNQPQHF. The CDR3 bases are TGTGCCAGCAGCCAACCGTGGGACAGGGGTCTCTCCAATCAGCCCCAGCATTTT.

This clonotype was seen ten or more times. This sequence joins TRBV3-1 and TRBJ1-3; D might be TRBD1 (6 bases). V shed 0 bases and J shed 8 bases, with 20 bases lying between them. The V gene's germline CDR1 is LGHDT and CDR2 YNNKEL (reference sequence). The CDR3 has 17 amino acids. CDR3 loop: CASSQDYGSLKGDTIYF. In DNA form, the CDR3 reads TGTGCCAGCAGCCAAGATTACGGGAGCCTAAAGGGGGACACCATATATTTT.

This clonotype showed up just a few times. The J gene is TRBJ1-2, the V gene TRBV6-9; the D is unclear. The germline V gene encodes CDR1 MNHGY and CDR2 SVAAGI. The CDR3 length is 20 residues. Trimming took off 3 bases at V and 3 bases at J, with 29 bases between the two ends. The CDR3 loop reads CASSYSRAETKKFLDYGYTF. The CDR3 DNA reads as TGTGCCAGCAGTTACTCTAGGGCGGAGACTAAAAAATTCTTGGACTATGGCTACACCTTC.